The 14 T cell receptor beta chains below come from one sample, sequenced in a study of identical twins. A single record per CDR3 protein comes from TCRdb applying MiXCR to the 5' RACE reads. The sample has around 650,000 distinct CDR3 sequences, about 7.6% seen once. Another study also made use of these data, one on yellow fever vaccine responses in identical twins.

Material: PBMCs. The receptors stem from a woman between 18 and 29 years old in good health.

The chain links TRBV5-4 to TRBJ2-2; D is possibly TRBD2 (6 bases). Per germline, CDR1 SGHNT and CDR2 YYREEE (reference sequence). This CDR3 is built from 16 residues. The germline V and J ends were trimmed by 0 bases and 7 bases, with 16 bases remaining between them. In nucleotides, the CDR3 is TGTGCCAGCAGCTTGGGGCCGACTAGTGGGGTCGGGGAGCTGTTTTTT. This sequence encodes CASSLGPTSGVGELFF.

This clonotype was seen at least ten times. The rearrangement links TRBV12-3 or TRBV12-4 to TRBJ2-7; D might be TRBD1 (5 bases). Trimming cost V 8 bases and J 3 bases, with 17 bases left between them. This CDR3 spans 14 amino acids. The CDR3 nucleotides read TGTGCCAGCGGAATACGTGGGGCAGGCTACGAGCAGTACTTC. It codes for CASGIRGAGYEQYF.

The genes are TRBV10-3 and TRBJ1-2, with D tentatively TRBD1 (6 bases). Trimming removed 5 bases at V and 5 bases at J, with 18 bases between. The germline gives CDR1 ENHRY, CDR2 SYGVKD. This CDR3 is built from 15 residues. Here the CDR3 reads CAISITMTGIYGYTF. CDR3 sequence (DNA): TGTGCCATCAGTATAACAATGACAGGAATATATGGCTACACCTTC.

There are many counts of this clonotype. The chain employs TRBV12-3 or TRBV12-4 and TRBJ2-3, with D possibly TRBD1 on 5 matching bases. The V gene lost 2 bases and the J gene lost 4 bases, with 16 bases spanning the gap. The CDR3 is 16 residues long. The CDR3 sequence is CASSLSTAKGADTQYF. In DNA, the CDR3 is TGTGCCAGCAGTTTATCCACCGCTAAAGGGGCAGATACGCAGTATTTT.

The table lists this clonotype with a few counts. The chain combines TRBV16 with TRBJ2-7; either TRBD1 or TRBD2 may supply D (5 bases each). This CDR3 is built from 14 residues. V was pared by 0 bases and J by 2 bases, with 8 bases between. From germline, CDR1 is KGHSY and CDR2 FQNENV. The CDR3 nucleotides are TGTGCCAGCAGCCAATCTCGGGGCACCTACGAGCAGTACGTC. Amino acids: CASSQSRGTYEQYV.

This clonotype was observed many times. The chain couples TRBV11-3 to TRBJ2-1; D may match TRBD1 or TRBD2 (5 bases each). The CDR3 runs to 15 residues. Germline loops: CDR1 SGHNT, CDR2 YENEEA. The germline V and J ends were trimmed by 0 bases and 1 base, with 7 bases remaining between them. CDR3 nucleotide sequence: TGTGCCAGCAGCTTAGAGGGGGTATCCTACAATGAGCAGTTCTTC. It is translated as CASSLEGVSYNEQFF.

This chain joins TRBV12-3 or TRBV12-4 and TRBJ1-4; 7 bases fit TRBD1. The CDR3 covers 16 residues. J was trimmed by 0 bases and V by 4 bases; bases with no gene match: 5. CDR3 bases: TGTGCCAGCAGTTCCCGGACAGGACCAACTAATGAAAAACTGTTTTTT. This sequence encodes CASSSRTGPTNEKLFF.

Many counts were recorded for this clonotype. The rearrangement uses TRBV6-5 and TRBJ1-3; D remains unclear. This CDR3 region has 16 residues. Germline V gene sequence: CDR1 MNHEY, CDR2 SVGAGI. Trimming took off 0 bases at V and 0 bases at J, with 9 bases between the two ends. CDR3 region: CASSYSWRNSGNTIYF. CDR3 nucleotides: TGTGCCAGCAGTTACTCGTGGAGAAACTCTGGAAACACCATATATTTT.

This clonotype showed up just a few times. CDR3 in DNA: TGTGCCGGACGGGACACAAACACCGGGGAGCTGTTTTTT. Translating it yields CAGRDTNTGELFF. This sequence joins TRBV2 and TRBJ2-2, with D possibly TRBD1 on 6 matching bases. The CDR3 extends over 13 amino acids. Per germline, CDR1 SNHLY and CDR2 FYNNEI. Trimming removed 11 bases at V and 2 bases at J, with 12 bases between.

This chain joins TRBV20-1 and TRBJ1-3, with 8 bases aligning to TRBD1. The CDR3 covers 15 residues. Germline trimming cut 4 bases from V and 0 bases from J; bases unmatched to any gene: 5. The V gene's germline CDR1 is DFQATT and CDR2 SNEGSKA (reference sequence). CDR3 DNA sequence: TGCAGTGCTATCGGGACAGGAGTCTCTGGAAACACCATATATTTT. This encodes CSAIGTGVSGNTIYF.

The chain has TRBV7-9 and TRBJ2-3; 7 nucleotides line up with TRBD2. The J segment lost 3 bases and the V segment lost 5 bases, leaving 8 bases of the junction unmatched. CDR1 is SEHNR and CDR2 is FQNEAQ in the germline V gene (reference sequence). The CDR3 has 15 amino acids. CDR3 sequence: CASSARTSSTDTQYF. For the CDR3, the DNA is TGTGCCAGCAGCGCAAGGACTAGTTCAACAGATACGCAGTATTTT.

This chain connects TRBV5-1 to TRBJ2-3; D not certain. The germline V gene encodes CDR1 SGHRS and CDR2 YFSETQ. There are 16 residues in the CDR3. V lost 3 bases to trimming and J lost 6 bases, with 20 bases between them. The CDR3 spells CASSSLSFSEWDTQYF. The DNA of the CDR3 is TGCGCCAGCAGCTCCCTAAGTTTTTCGGAGTGGGATACGCAGTATTTT.

J is TRBJ2-5 and V is TRBV20-1; the match to TRBD2 covers 14 bases. Germline-derived CDR1 and CDR2 are DFQATT and SNEGSKA (reference sequence). The trim removed 3 bases at V and 2 bases at J, leaving 5 bases unmatched. The length of the CDR3 is 16 residues. For the CDR3, the DNA is TGCAGTGCTAGGGTTAGACTAGCGGGAGGGCAAGAGACCCAGTACTTC. Amino acid sequence: CSARVRLAGGQETQYF.

This rearrangement joins TRBV19 to TRBJ2-1; D not resolved. The germline V gene encodes CDR1 LNHDA and CDR2 SQIVND (reference sequence). Trimming pared 5 bases from V and 0 bases from J, leaving 11 bases between. The CDR3 is 15 amino acids. In nucleotides, the CDR3 is TGTGCCAGTAGTTTGTATCCTAGCTCCTACAATGAGCAGTTCTTC. This gives the protein CASSLYPSSYNEQFF.